This T cell receptor beta chain emerged from a study of cytomegalovirus exposure and HLA in healthy donors. Regarding the study as a whole: Another analysis was done later, and it associated approximately 15,000 TCR beta sequences with HLA alleles at 0.05 false discovery rate.

It was with 60 Vbeta and 13 Jbeta primers that the PCR ran. Some clones are missing from TCRdb's copy, which holds only in-frame ones; the method was immunoSEQ multiplex PCR. The table shows about 160,000 clones, with approximately 80% occurring only once. A word on this clone: The antigen remains undetermined.

Sample: PBMCs. This receptor was taken from a man aged 45-65 years in good health and CMV-seropositive.

CDR3 in amino acids: CSVVQGAKNIQYF. The CDR3 DNA reads TGCAGCGTTGTTCAGGGGGCCAAAAACATTCAGTACTTC. The chain links TRBV29-1 to TRBJ2-4, with D possibly TRBD1 on 6 matching bases. CDR3 length equals 13 residues. Germline V gives CDR1 SQVTM, CDR2 ANQGSEA. V gave up 4 bases and J gave up 1 base, with 8 bases separating them.